This T cell receptor beta chain was identified in a study of lymphopenia after photon versus proton radiotherapy. Study-wide results and limits: Relative stability marked proton patients; photon patients lost diversity and naive cells.

CDR3 length: 16 residues. This table comes from immunoSEQ multiplex PCR, and its TCRdb copy is limited to in-frame clones, with some not included. The data hold under 70,000 clones, with 85% to 95% observed a single time. In regard to this clone: As yet, its antigen is unknown.

The sample in question was peripheral blood, obtained from a patient treated with photon-based radiotherapy. This TCR was sampled from a woman aged 40 to 49 with cholangiocarcinoma. This chain links TRBV21-1 with TRBJ2-1. TRBV21-1 counts as a pseudogene. CDR3 DNA sequence: TGTGCCAGCAGCGGACGAAGAAAGGGACCCGTGGATGAGCAGTTCTTC. It specifies CASSGRRKGPVDEQFF.